These 7 T cell receptor beta chains share one sample of origin, sequenced in a study of T cell repertoires in cytomegalovirus infection. TCRdb re-called the reads through MiXCR, storing one row per CDR3 protein. The table records tens of thousands of distinct CDR3 sequences, about a fifth of them present only once. Which antigens these TCRs recognize remains unknown. The specimen was CD8+ T cells from cultured PBMCs, collected from culture after CMV antigen stimulation. The receptors were gathered from a human donor in good health (CMV status not recorded). Some clones in this sample may be carry-over from other donors' samples.

The chain employs TRBV7-8 and TRBJ2-3; 8 bases fit TRBD2. Losses at the gene ends were 2 bases for V and 7 bases for J; bases not matched to a gene: 23. There are 20 residues in the CDR3. CDR1 SGHVS and CDR2 FQNEAQ come from the germline V gene. The CDR3 nucleotides read TGTGCCAGCAGCTTATCCCACCACCCGGCGGGGCAGCGGGAGTGGAATACGCAGTATTTT. As protein: CASSLSHHPAGQREWNTQYF.

The chain joins TRBV6-2 or TRBV6-3 to TRBJ2-1; D tentatively fits TRBD1 or TRBD2 (5 bases each). CDR1 and CDR2 (germline): MNHEY, SVGEGT. V was shortened by 7 bases and J by 1 base, with 11 bases between the two germline ends. The CDR3 is made up of 14 amino acids. In DNA form, the CDR3 reads TGTGCCAGCATTCGGGGCGATTCCTACAATGAGCAGTTCTTC. Translation: CASIRGDSYNEQFF.

This chain uses TRBV7-6 with TRBJ2-1; 7 bases map to TRBD1. Per germline, CDR1 SGHVS and CDR2 FNYEAQ. The junction had 1 base not matched to a gene; V was cut back by 1 base and J by 7 bases. This CDR3 contains 13 residues. CDR3 DNA sequence: TGTGCCAGCAGCTTAGGACAGGGAAATGAGCAGTTCTTC. The encoded protein is CASSLGQGNEQFF.

As regards this clonotype: The missing conserved phenylalanine or tryptophan at the end of this CDR3 makes a read error likely. The V gene is TRBV7-6, the J gene TRBJ2-3; 9 bases are a match to TRBD2. CDR3 length: 17 residues. The V gene end was trimmed by 1 base and the J gene end by 5 bases; junction bases not matched to a gene: 10. From germline, CDR1 is SGHVS and CDR2 FNYEAQ. CDR3: CASSLGVAGASGDTQYL. The CDR3 nucleotides are TGTGCCAGCAGCTTAGGGGTAGCGGGGGCCAGCGGAGATACGCAGTATTTA.

J is TRBJ1-2 and V is TRBV5-6, with D perhaps TRBD1 (5 bases). The CDR3 loop spans 18 amino acids. Germline CDR1 is SGHDT and CDR2 is YYEEEE. Trimming removed 3 bases from V and 0 bases from J, with 21 bases in between. The CDR3 nucleotides are TGTGCCAGCAGCTGGGGCGCCGCAGCGCTATTAGCTAACTATGGCTACACCTTC. Its translation is CASSWGAAALLANYGYTF.

V gene TRBV12-3 or TRBV12-4 combines with J gene TRBJ2-6; a possible D gene is TRBD2 (7 bases). The CDR3 totals 18 residues. V was shortened by 7 bases and J by 0 bases, with 19 bases between the two germline ends. The CDR3 region is CASKLGGGPPSGANVLTF. CDR3 bases: TGTGCCAGCAAGTTAGGGGGGGGGCCTCCCTCTGGGGCCAACGTCCTGACTTTC.

The chain combines TRBV7-6 with TRBJ1-5; no firm D call. Germline-derived CDR1 and CDR2 are SGHVS and FNYEAQ. The ends were cut back, 5 bases at V and 5 bases at J, with 7 bases in the middle. This CDR3 is 12 amino acids long. As DNA, the CDR3 is TGTGCCAGCAGCCCCCTAGATCAGCCCCAGCATTTT. Encoded protein: CASSPLDQPQHF.